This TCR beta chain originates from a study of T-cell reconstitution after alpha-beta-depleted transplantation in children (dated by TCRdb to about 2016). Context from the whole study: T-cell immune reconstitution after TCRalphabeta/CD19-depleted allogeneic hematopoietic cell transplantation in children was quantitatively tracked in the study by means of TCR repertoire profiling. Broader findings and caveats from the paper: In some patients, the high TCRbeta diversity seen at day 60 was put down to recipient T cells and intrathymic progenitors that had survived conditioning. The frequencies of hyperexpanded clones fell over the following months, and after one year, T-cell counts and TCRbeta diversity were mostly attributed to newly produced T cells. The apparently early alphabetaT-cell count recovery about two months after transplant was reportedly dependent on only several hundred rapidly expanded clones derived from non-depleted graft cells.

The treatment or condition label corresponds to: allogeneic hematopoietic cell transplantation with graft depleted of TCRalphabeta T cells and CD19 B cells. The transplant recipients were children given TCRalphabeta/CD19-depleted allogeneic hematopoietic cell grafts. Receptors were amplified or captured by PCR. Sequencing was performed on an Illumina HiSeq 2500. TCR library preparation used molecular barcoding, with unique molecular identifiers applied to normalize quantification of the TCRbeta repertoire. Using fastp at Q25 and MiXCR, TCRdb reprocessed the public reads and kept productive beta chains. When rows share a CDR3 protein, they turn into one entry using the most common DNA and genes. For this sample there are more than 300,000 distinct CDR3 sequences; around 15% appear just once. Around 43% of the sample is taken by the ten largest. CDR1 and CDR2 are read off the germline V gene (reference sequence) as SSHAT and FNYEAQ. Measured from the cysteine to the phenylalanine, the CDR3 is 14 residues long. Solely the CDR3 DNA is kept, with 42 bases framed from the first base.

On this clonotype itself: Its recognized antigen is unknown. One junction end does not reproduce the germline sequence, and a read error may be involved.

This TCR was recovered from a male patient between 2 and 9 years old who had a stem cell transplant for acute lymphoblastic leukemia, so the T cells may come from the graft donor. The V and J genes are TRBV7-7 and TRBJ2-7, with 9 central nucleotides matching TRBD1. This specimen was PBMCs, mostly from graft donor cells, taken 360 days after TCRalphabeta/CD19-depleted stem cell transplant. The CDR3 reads CASSLGQGNNEQYF. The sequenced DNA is TGTGCTAGCAGCTTGGGACAGGGCAACAACGAGCAGTACTTC.